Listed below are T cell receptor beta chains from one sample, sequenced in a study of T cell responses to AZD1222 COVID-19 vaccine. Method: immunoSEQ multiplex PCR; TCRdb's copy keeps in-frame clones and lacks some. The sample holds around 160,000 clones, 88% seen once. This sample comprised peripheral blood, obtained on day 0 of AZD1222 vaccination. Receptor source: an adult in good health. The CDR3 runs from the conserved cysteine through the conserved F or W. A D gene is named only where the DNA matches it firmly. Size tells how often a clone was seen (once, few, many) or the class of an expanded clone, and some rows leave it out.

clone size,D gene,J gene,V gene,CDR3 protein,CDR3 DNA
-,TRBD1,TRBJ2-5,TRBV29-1,CSATGQGGETQYF,TGCAGCGCTACGGGACAGGGAGGGGAGACCCAGTACTTC
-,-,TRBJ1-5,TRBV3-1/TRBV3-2,CASSQEAGLQPQHF,TGTGCCAGCAGCCAAGAGGCAGGTCTACAGCCCCAGCATTTT
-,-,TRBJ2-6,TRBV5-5,CASSREVGGANVLTF,TGTGCCAGCAGCCGAGAAGTCGGTGGGGCCAACGTCCTGACTTTC
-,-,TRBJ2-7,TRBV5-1,CASTRAGSEQYF,TGCGCCAGCACGCGGGCCGGTTCCGAGCAGTACTTC
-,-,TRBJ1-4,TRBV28,CASSLEWELFF,TGTGCCAGCAGTTTAGAGTGGGAACTGTTTTTT
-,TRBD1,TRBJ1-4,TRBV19,CASDRGRFATNEKLFF,TGTGCCAGTGACAGGGGACGGTTCGCAACTAATGAAAAACTGTTTTTT
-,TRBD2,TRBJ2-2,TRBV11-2,CASSLVSSGGMNTGELFF,TGTGCCAGCAGCTTAGTATCTAGCGGGGGGATGAACACCGGGGAGCTGTTTTTT
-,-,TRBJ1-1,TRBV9,CASSFRTGDTEAFF,TGTGCCAGCAGCTTTAGGACGGGAGACACTGAAGCTTTCTTT
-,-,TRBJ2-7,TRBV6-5,CASSYGDKQPYEQYF,TGTGCCAGCAGTTACGGTGACAAACAACCCTACGAGCAGTACTTC
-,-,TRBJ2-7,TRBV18,CASSLLRVREMGEQYF,TGTGCCAGCTCATTACTCCGGGTTCGGGAGATGGGCGAGCAGTACTTC
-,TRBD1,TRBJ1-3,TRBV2,CASSHDPGQEGNTIYF,TGTGCCAGCAGTCATGACCCGGGACAGGAAGGAAACACCATATATTTT
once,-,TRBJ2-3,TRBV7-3,CASSQGGSTDTQYF,TGTGCCAGCAGCCAGGGGGGTAGCACAGATACGCAGTATTTT
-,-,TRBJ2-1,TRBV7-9,CASSYLSRGAYNEQFF,TGTGCCAGCAGTTACCTTTCGCGGGGCGCCTACAATGAGCAGTTCTTC
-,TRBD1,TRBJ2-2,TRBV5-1,CASRTDRAPGELFF,TGCGCCAGTCGTACTGACAGGGCGCCCGGGGAGCTGTTTTTT
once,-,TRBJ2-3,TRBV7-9,CASSPGDVRDTQYF,TGTGCCAGCAGCCCAGGGGACGTTCGTGATACGCAGTATTTT
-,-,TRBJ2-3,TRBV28,CASSLDTSTDTQYF,TGTGCCAGCAGTTTGGACACTAGCACAGATACGCAGTATTTT
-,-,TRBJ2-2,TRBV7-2,CASIQHARGPWELFF,TGTGCCAGCATCCAACACGCTCGGGGGCCTTGGGAGCTGTTTTTT
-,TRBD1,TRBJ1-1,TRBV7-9,CASSRQGRKAFF,TGTGCCAGCAGCAGACAGGGTAGGAAAGCTTTCTTT
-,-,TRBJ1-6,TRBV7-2,CASSPPPGSPLHF,TGTGCCAGCAGCCCGCCCCCCGGGTCACCCCTCCACTTT
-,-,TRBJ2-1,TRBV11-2,CASSPLVGYNEQFF,TGTGCCAGCAGCCCTCTGGTGGGGTACAATGAGCAGTTCTTC
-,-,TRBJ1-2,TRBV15,CATSMGASNYGYTF,TGTGCCACCAGCATGGGGGCTTCTAACTATGGCTACACCTTC
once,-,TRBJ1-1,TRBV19,CASSPGHRNTEAFF,TGTGCCAGTAGTCCGGGACACAGGAACACTGAAGCTTTCTTT
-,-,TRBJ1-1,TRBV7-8,CASSPWTESTEAFF,TGTGCCAGCAGCCCTTGGACAGAGTCGACTGAAGCTTTCTTT
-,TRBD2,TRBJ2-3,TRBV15,CATSRDRGSGVGTQYF,TGTGCCACCAGCAGAGACCGGGGTAGCGGGGTTGGTACGCAGTATTTT